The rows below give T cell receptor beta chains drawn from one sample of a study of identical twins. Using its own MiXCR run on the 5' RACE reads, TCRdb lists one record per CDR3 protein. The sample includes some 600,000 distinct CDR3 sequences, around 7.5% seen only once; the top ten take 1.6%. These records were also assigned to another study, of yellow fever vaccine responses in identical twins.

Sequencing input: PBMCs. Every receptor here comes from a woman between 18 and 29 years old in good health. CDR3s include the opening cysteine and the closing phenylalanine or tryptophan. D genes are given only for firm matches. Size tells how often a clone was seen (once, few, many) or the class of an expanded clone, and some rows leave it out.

TGCGCCAGCAGCCGAGGAGGACAGGAGAACACCGGGGAGCTGTTTTTT	CASSRGGQENTGELFF	-	TRBV5-1	TRBJ2-2	TRBD1
TGTGCCAGCAGTTTAGCACAGGGAGGAAATCAGCCCCAGCATTTT	CASSLAQGGNQPQHF	many	TRBV12-3/TRBV12-4	TRBJ1-5	-
TGTGCCAGCAGTTTATCTACAGGGACGAACACCGGGGAGCTGTTTTTT	CASSLSTGTNTGELFF	many	TRBV28	TRBJ2-2	-
TGCAGTGCTTTCGGTGGGCTCGAGCAGTTCTTC	CSAFGGLEQFF	-	TRBV20-1	TRBJ2-1	-
TGTGCCAGCAGCTTGGGAGGCACAGCCAGTCAGCCCCAGCATTTT	CASSLGGTASQPQHF	many	TRBV5-5	TRBJ1-5	-
TGTGCCAGCAGCTCCGACCCTGGGAACGAGCAGTACTTC	CASSSDPGNEQYF	few	TRBV7-8	TRBJ2-7	-
TGTGCCAGCAAGAAAGGGACTAGCGAGAACAAAAACATTCAGTACTTC	CASKKGTSENKNIQYF	many	TRBV12-3/TRBV12-4	TRBJ2-4	TRBD2
TGTGCCAGTAGTAGCCCGGGACTAGCGCATTACGAGCAGTACTTC	CASSSPGLAHYEQYF	few	TRBV19	TRBJ2-7	TRBD2
TGTGCCAGCAGCTTAGAGGCGGGACAGCACAATGAGCAGTTCTTC	CASSLEAGQHNEQFF	few	TRBV7-9	TRBJ2-1	-
TGTGCCAGCAGCCCTAGGGACGGTTACAATGAGCAGTTCTTC	CASSPRDGYNEQFF	many	TRBV7-6	TRBJ2-1	-
TGCGCCAGCAGCAGGGGACAGGGCCAAGAGACCCAGTACTTC	CASSRGQGQETQYF	many	TRBV5-1	TRBJ2-5	TRBD1
TGCGCCAGCAGTGCAGGGGCAGGCAATCAGCCCCAGCATTTT	CASSAGAGNQPQHF	many	TRBV5-1	TRBJ1-5	-
TGTGCCAGCACCCCTTGGACGGCTAGCTCTGGAAACACCATATATTTT	CASTPWTASSGNTIYF	many	TRBV12-3/TRBV12-4	TRBJ1-3	-
TGTGCCAGCAGCTCCTCTGGGAGCCCCAACGAGCAGTACTTC	CASSSSGSPNEQYF	-	TRBV6-5	TRBJ2-7	-
TGTGCCACCAGCAGAGATTTCGGGGAAGCCAAAAACATTCAGTACTTC	CATSRDFGEAKNIQYF	few	TRBV15	TRBJ2-4	-
TGCGCCAGCACCCCACGGGCCTACTCTGGGGCCAACGTCCTGACTTTC	CASTPRAYSGANVLTF	-	TRBV5-1	TRBJ2-6	-
TGTGCCAGCAGTTTAGAAGCAAAAGGGGAGCTGTTTTTT	CASSLEAKGELFF	few	TRBV12-3/TRBV12-4	TRBJ2-2	-
TGCAGCGTTGCACAGAGCTCCTACAATGAGCAGTTCTTC	CSVAQSSYNEQFF	many	TRBV29-1	TRBJ2-1	-
TGCGCCAGCAGCCAAGGACCGGGACTACCCTACGAGCAGTACTTC	CASSQGPGLPYEQYF	-	TRBV4-1	TRBJ2-7	TRBD2
TGCAGTGCTAGAGATCGGGTGGAGCGGGGGGCGGGTGAGCAGTTCTTC	CSARDRVERGAGEQFF	few	TRBV20-1	TRBJ2-1	TRBD2
TGTGCCACCAGCAGCGGGACCCCTGGGTACCAAGAGACCCAGTACTTC	CATSSGTPGYQETQYF	few	TRBV15	TRBJ2-5	-
TGTGCCAGCAGCGCCAAGGGACTAGCGGGAGCCAATGAGCAGTTCTTC	CASSAKGLAGANEQFF	few	TRBV7-9	TRBJ2-1	TRBD2
TGTGCCAGCAGCCACAGACCGGGATTCAACACTGAAGCTTTCTTT	CASSHRPGFNTEAFF	-	TRBV3-1	TRBJ1-1	-
TGCGCCAGCAGCTTGGTGGCAGGGCAGGTGAAAGAGACCCAGTACTTC	CASSLVAGQVKETQYF	many	TRBV5-1	TRBJ2-5	-
TGTGCCAGCAGTTCGAGTCGGGGGGGCAAGAATGAGCAGTTCTTC	CASSSSRGGKNEQFF	-	TRBV6-5	TRBJ2-1	TRBD2
TGTGCCAGCAGCGCTAGTGGGCTAACCTACGAGCAGTACTTC	CASSASGLTYEQYF	many	TRBV7-9	TRBJ2-7	-
TGTGCCAGCAGCCCTAGCGGGGGGGCGAAGACCCAGTACTTC	CASSPSGGAKTQYF	-	TRBV13	TRBJ2-5	TRBD2
TGCAGCGTTGAAGGGACAGGGAGCCCAGATACGCAGTATTTT	CSVEGTGSPDTQYF	many	TRBV29-1	TRBJ2-3	TRBD1
TGTGCCAGCAGTCATAGGACAGGTCCACCAGATACGCAGTATTTT	CASSHRTGPPDTQYF	few	TRBV27	TRBJ2-3	TRBD1
TGTGCCACCAGTGATTTGGGGGGCCAAGAGACCCAGTACTTC	CATSDLGGQETQYF	-	TRBV24-1	TRBJ2-5	-
TGTGCCAGCAGCCAAGTAGGTCCCGGAAGCGGGAGGGCCTCCTACGAGCAGTACTTC	CASSQVGPGSGRASYEQYF	-	TRBV3-1	TRBJ2-7	TRBD2
TGTGCCAGCAGTTCCTCGGGGGGTTACGAGCAGTACTTC	CASSSSGGYEQYF	-	TRBV25-1	TRBJ2-7	TRBD2
TGTGCCAGCTCACCAAGGGAGGGACTAGCGGATTACGAGCAGTACTTC	CASSPREGLADYEQYF	-	TRBV18	TRBJ2-7	TRBD2
TGTGCCAGCAGCGCGTTACTAGCGGGGGGGCAGGAGACCCAGTACTTC	CASSALLAGGQETQYF	many	TRBV5-5	TRBJ2-5	TRBD2
TGCAGCGTAGCCGGGACAGGGAATTACAATGAGCAGTTCTTC	CSVAGTGNYNEQFF	few	TRBV29-1	TRBJ2-1	TRBD1
TGTGCCAGCAGTCCCTTTTGGACAGATACGCAGTATTTT	CASSPFWTDTQYF	many	TRBV12-3/TRBV12-4	TRBJ2-3	-
TGTGCCAGCAGTTTCCGACCAGGCGCCGATACGCAGTATTTT	CASSFRPGADTQYF	few	TRBV27	TRBJ2-3	-
TGCAGTGCTAGAGATCGTCGTGGGGCCCCTGGAAACACCATATATTTT	CSARDRRGAPGNTIYF	many	TRBV20-1	TRBJ1-3	-
TGCAGCGTTGAGATCCGAGGGGGACTAACCGGGGAGCTGTTTTTT	CSVEIRGGLTGELFF	many	TRBV29-1	TRBJ2-2	-
TGTGCCATCAGCGCACTAGGGACTAGCGGGAGCACCGGGGAGCTGTTTTTT	CAISALGTSGSTGELFF	few	TRBV10-3	TRBJ2-2	TRBD2
TGTGCCAGCAGTGGAGGAGTGGCCGGGGAGCTGTTTTTT	CASSGGVAGELFF	many	TRBV6-4	TRBJ2-2	-
TGTGCCAGCAGTCCCGCAGGGGGTAGTTCCTATGGCTACACCTTC	CASSPAGGSSYGYTF	many	TRBV25-1	TRBJ1-2	TRBD1
TGCAGTGCTAATGGACTAGCGGGAGGGCCTAAGAATGAGCAGTTCTTC	CSANGLAGGPKNEQFF	-	TRBV20-1	TRBJ2-1	TRBD2
TGCAGTGCTAGAAATCTAGCGGGAGTCTCCTACAATGAGCAGTTCTTC	CSARNLAGVSYNEQFF	few	TRBV20-1	TRBJ2-1	TRBD2
TGCGCCAGCAGCTTGGAACCGCTCGACAGGGTAAATGAGCAGTTCTTC	CASSLEPLDRVNEQFF	-	TRBV5-1	TRBJ2-1	TRBD1
TGTGCCACCTGGACAGAGTATAGCAATCAGCCCCAGCATTTT	CATWTEYSNQPQHF	many	TRBV10-3	TRBJ1-5	-
TGTGCCAGCAGTGCACTAGCGGAGACGGCCCAGTACTTC	CASSALAETAQYF	few	TRBV25-1	TRBJ2-5	TRBD2
TGTGCCAGCAGTGAGCCAATAGGGGAATACGAAAAACTGTTTTTT	CASSEPIGEYEKLFF	-	TRBV2	TRBJ1-4	-
TGTGCCAGCAGTATTAGCCCGGGACAGAGCTCCTACGAGCAGTACTTC	CASSISPGQSSYEQYF	-	TRBV12-3/TRBV12-4	TRBJ2-7	TRBD1
TGTGCCAGCAGTTACTCAATAGAACTCACAGATACGCAGTATTTT	CASSYSIELTDTQYF	few	TRBV6-5	TRBJ2-3	-
TGCAGCGTTGGAAATACAGGGTCAGAGACCCAGTACTTC	CSVGNTGSETQYF	many	TRBV29-1	TRBJ2-5	-
TGTGCCAGCAGCTCCACCGACAGGGTGTATGAGACCCAGTACTTC	CASSSTDRVYETQYF	many	TRBV9	TRBJ2-5	TRBD1
TGTGCCATCAGTGAACTTAGAGGAGGACAGGGGTACGAGCAGTACTTC	CAISELRGGQGYEQYF	many	TRBV10-3	TRBJ2-7	TRBD1
TGTGCCAGCAGTGTCTTCACCGGGGAGCTGTTTTTT	CASSVFTGELFF	-	TRBV2	TRBJ2-2	-